Below, 18 T cell receptor beta chains from the same sample are listed, as sequenced in a study of CD8+ T cells in alopecia areata. Treatment defined: oral pan-JAK inhibitor, 5-10 mg twice daily. Once RNA had been extracted, it was reverse transcribed into cDNA to act as the sequencing template. Profiled with immunoSEQ multiplex PCR; TCRdb holds only in-frame clones, not every one. The sample carries about 190,000 clones, 60% recorded once. Sequences were derived from CD4+ T cells sorted from blood, sampled at week 4, from a patient treated with tofacitinib. These receptors all stem from a human donor with alopecia areata.

This chain connects TRBV30 to TRBJ2-7, with 7 bases lining up with TRBD1. Germline V CDR1 and CDR2: GTSNPN, SVGIG (reference sequence). This CDR3 contains 13 residues. Unmatched junction bases numbered 4, after V lost 0 bases and J lost 5 bases. The CDR3 DNA follows: TGTGCCTGGAGTGTGCCAGGGGGAGACGAGCAGTACTTC. Protein: CAWSVPGGDEQYF.

In this sample, this clone turned up a few times. The rearrangement links TRBV9 to TRBJ2-1; 10 nucleotides line up with TRBD2. This CDR3 has 16 amino acids. V gave up 0 bases and J gave up 4 bases; unmatched junction bases: 4. Germline loops: CDR1 SGDLS, CDR2 YYNGEE. CDR3 region: CASSVASGSGYNEQFF. The CDR3 region has the DNA TGTGCCAGCAGCGTAGCTAGCGGGAGTGGTTACAATGAGCAGTTCTTC. The whole variable domain, remainder taken from reference TRBV9 and TRBJ2-1, is DSGVTQTPKHLITATGQRVTLRCSPRSGDLSVYWYQQSLDQGLQFLIQYYNGEERAKGNILERFSAQQFPDLHSELNLSSLELGDSALYFCASSVASGSGYNEQFFGPGTRLTVL.

This clone was seen a handful of times. The chain joins TRBV19 to TRBJ2-5; 7 positions match TRBD2. Looked up from germline, CDR1 is LNHDA and CDR2 is SQIVND (reference sequence). With V trimmed by 10 bases and J by 7 bases, 6 bases remained unmatched. The CDR3 has 11 amino acids. The CDR3 loop is CATGTIGTQYF. Here the CDR3 DNA reads TGTGCCACCGGGACTATAGGGACCCAGTACTTC.

This clone was seen a few times. Here the CDR3 reads CASSLAGISTEAFF. As DNA, the CDR3 is TGCGCCAGCAGCTTGGCGGGAATCAGCACTGAAGCTTTCTTT. This chain connects TRBV5-1 to TRBJ1-1, with D unresolved. This CDR3 has 14 amino acids. Germline V gene lookup returns CDR1 SGHRS and CDR2 YFSETQ. Trimming cost V 0 bases and J 4 bases, with 10 bases left between them.

This clone was detected a few times. The genes are TRBV19 and TRBJ1-1, with D possibly matching TRBD1 (6 bases). The germline V gene has CDR1 LNHDA and CDR2 SQIVND (reference sequence). The CDR3 contains 11 residues. Trimming pared 3 bases from V and 8 bases from J, leaving 7 bases between. The CDR3 loop reads CASSMRGEAFF. The CDR3 bases are TGTGCCAGTAGTATGAGGGGGGAAGCTTTCTTT. The full variable domain, its missing parts supplied by reference TRBV19 and TRBJ1-1, is DGGITQSPKYLFRKEGQNVTLSCEQNLNHDAMYWYRQDPGQGLRLIYYSQIVNDFQKGDIAEGYSVSREKKESFPLTVTSAQKNPTAFYLCASSMRGEAFFGQGTRLTVV.

This chain joins TRBV15 and TRBJ2-1; TRBD2 matches at 10 bases. Per germline, CDR1 LNHNV and CDR2 YYDKDF (reference sequence). The CDR3 extends over 14 amino acids. V lost 8 bases, J lost 9 bases, and 10 bases stayed unmatched. The CDR3 here is CATSGLAEMGEQFF. DNA for the CDR3: TGTGCCACCTCCGGACTAGCGGAGATGGGTGAGCAGTTCTTC.

This clone is a singleton in its sample. The chain employs TRBV5-6 and TRBJ2-2, with 7 positions matching TRBD1. Germline CDR1 reads SGHDT; CDR2 reads YYEEEE. The CDR3 consists of 15 residues. Trimming cost V 2 bases and J 6 bases; bases outside gene matches: 7. CDR3 sequence: CASSLRDRVAGELFF. CDR3 nucleotide sequence: TGTGCCAGCAGCTTACGAGACAGGGTGGCCGGGGAGCTGTTTTTT.

The sample holds a few counts of this clone. This chain joins TRBV11-3 and TRBJ2-1; D is undetermined. From germline, CDR1 is SGHNT and CDR2 YENEEA. The CDR3 contains 11 residues. Trimming cost V 2 bases and J 5 bases, with 1 base left between them. This chain's CDR3 is CASSLNNEQFF. DNA for the CDR3: TGTGCCAGCAGCTTAAACAATGAGCAGTTCTTC.

The chain recombines TRBV30 with TRBJ2-7; 10 nucleotides agree with TRBD1. J gave up 7 bases and V 3 bases, and 9 bases lay outside the gene matches. This CDR3 spans 14 amino acids. Germline CDR1 is GTSNPN and CDR2 is SVGIG (reference sequence). The CDR3 spells CAWRPPGQGREQYF. In DNA form, the CDR3 reads TGTGCCTGGAGGCCACCGGGACAGGGGAGAGAGCAGTACTTC.

The chain recombines TRBV7-2 with TRBJ2-2; 9 bases are a match to TRBD1. The junction had 10 bases not matched to a gene; V was cut back by 3 bases and J by 5 bases. The CDR3 length is 17 residues. Germline loops: CDR1 SGHTA, CDR2 FQGNSA. CDR3 nucleotide sequence: TGTGCCAGCAGCTTCGAGTACAGGGGGCCGGTAACCGGGGAGCTGTTTTTT. Protein product: CASSFEYRGPVTGELFF.

The V and J genes are TRBV29-1 and TRBJ2-1; TRBD2 matches at 8 bases. There are 15 residues in the CDR3. Germline trimming cut 6 bases from V and 0 bases from J; bases unmatched to any gene: 7. Germline CDR1 reads SQVTM; CDR2 reads ANQGSEA. CDR3 loop: CSVATSGSSYNEQFF. The CDR3 coding sequence is TGCAGCGTAGCTACTAGCGGAAGCTCCTACAATGAGCAGTTCTTC.

This chain uses TRBV5-1 with TRBJ2-6, with no clear D. CDR1 is SGHRS and CDR2 is YFSETQ in the germline V gene. Trimming stripped 0 bases from V and 2 bases from J, with 18 bases between. This CDR3 has 19 residues. The CDR3 DNA is TGCGCCAGCAGCTTGGATCCCCTTAGTTTTATCCCTGGGGCCAACGTCCTGACTTTC. Its translation: CASSLDPLSFIPGANVLTF.

The J gene is TRBJ2-2, the V gene TRBV4-1, with D possibly matching TRBD2 (7 bases). The CDR3 has 16 amino acids. CDR1 and CDR2 (germline): MGHRA, YSYEKL. V was pared by 0 bases and J by 4 bases, with 12 bases between. The CDR3 is CASSQESGEGTGELFF. CDR3 DNA sequence: TGCGCCAGCAGCCAAGAATCAGGGGAGGGCACCGGGGAGCTGTTTTTT.

This clone was seen a handful of times. The rearrangement uses TRBV7-8 and TRBJ2-7; no reliable D call. Trimming removed 1 base from V and 7 bases from J, with 17 bases in between. Germline V gene sequence: CDR1 SGHVS, CDR2 FQNEAQ. The CDR3 is made up of 15 amino acids. The CDR3 is CASSLVDGRFSEQYF. CDR3 coding DNA: TGTGCCAGCAGCTTAGTTGACGGTCGCTTTTCGGAGCAGTACTTC. The variable domain in full, completed from reference TRBV7-8 and TRBJ2-7, reads GAGVSQSPRYKVAKRGQDVALRCDPISGHVSLFWYQQALGQGPEFLTYFQNEAQLDKSGLPSDRFFAERPEGSVSTLKIQRTQQEDSAVYLCASSLVDGRFSEQYFGPGTRLTVT.

The J gene is TRBJ2-7, the V gene TRBV30; the D gene is possibly TRBD1 (5 bases). The germline V gene encodes CDR1 GTSNPN and CDR2 SVGIG (reference sequence). The CDR3 extends over 14 amino acids. Trimming took 1 base from V and 9 from J, leaving 19 bases between them. DNA of the CDR3: TGTGCCTGGAGTGGACAGTTAACGTCCGCCGGGCAGTACTTC. Its protein is CAWSGQLTSAGQYF.

The chain links TRBV10-1 to TRBJ2-7; 7 bases map to TRBD1. Germline CDR1 reads WNHNN; CDR2 reads SYGVQD (reference sequence). The length of the CDR3 is 12 residues. J lost 9 bases, V lost 4 bases, and 6 bases had no gene match. In DNA, the CDR3 is TGCGCCAGCAGTGGGAACAGGGGATGGCAGTACTTC. It encodes CASSGNRGWQYF.

V gene TRBV5-6 combines with J gene TRBJ2-7, with 9 bases lining up with TRBD2. Germline assignment: CDR1 SGHDT and CDR2 YYEEEE. The CDR3 has 15 amino acids. V shed 0 bases and J 4 bases; nucleotides not matched to a gene: 5. The CDR3 DNA reads as TGTGCCAGCAGCTTGGCCGGACTAGCGATTTACGAGCAGTACTTC. Translating it yields CASSLAGLAIYEQYF.

V is TRBV2 and J is TRBJ2-3, with D hard to call. The CDR3 covers 13 residues. V shed 6 bases and J shed 7 bases, with 14 bases lying between them. Germline V gene sequence: CDR1 SNHLY, CDR2 FYNNEI. CDR3 DNA: TGTGCCAGCAGATCAGCTTCTGGCAATACGCAGTATTTT. Translated, it gives CASRSASGNTQYF.